The 32 T cell receptor beta chains below were found in one sample sequenced in a study of blood T cells in healthy people across ages. It was with a sample-barcoded 5' primer and a J-beta primer mix that a second PCR of about 7 to 12 cycles was run. One entry per CDR3 protein, called by TCRdb with MiXCR from the 5' RACE reads. This sample yields roughly 800,000 distinct CDR3 sequences, of which roughly 50% are seen a single time; approximately 40% belongs to the top ten. The source material was blood. These receptors originate from a man older than 75 in good health.

CDR3 sequence (DNA): TGTGCCAGCAGCCCTACGACAGGGAAGGTGAACACTGAAGCTTTCTTT. It codes for CASSPTTGKVNTEAFF. The chain is built from TRBV13 and TRBJ1-1, with 7 nucleotides matching TRBD1. The CDR3 runs to 16 residues. Per the germline V gene, CDR1 is PRHDT and CDR2 is FYEKMQ (reference sequence). Trimming took 5 bases from V and 0 from J; bases not matched to a gene: 9.

This chain links TRBV12-1 with TRBJ2-5; TRBD1, the table's D call, was not compared with the DNA. TRBV12-1 is tagged as a pseudogene. The CDR3 extends over 15 amino acids. This CDR3 is CASSRLQGLQETQYF. The CDR3 nucleotides are TGTGCCAGCAGCCGACTTCAGGGTTTACAGGAGACCCAGTACTTC.

V and J are TRBV6-2 or TRBV6-3 and TRBJ2-4; tentative D call: TRBD2 (6 bases). Germline CDR1 and CDR2: MNHEY and SVGEGT. V lost 4 bases to trimming and J lost 13 bases, with 20 bases between them. The CDR3 is made up of 14 amino acids. The CDR3 nucleotides read TGTGCCAGCAGTTCTGACTACGTCTGGGGGGAGCAGTACTTC. Residues: CASSSDYVWGEQYF.

This clonotype was counted between two and nine times. The chain joins TRBV30 to TRBJ1-6, with 7 bases lining up with TRBD1. Germline trimming cut 5 bases from V and 5 bases from J; bases unmatched to any gene: 3. The CDR3 loop spans 13 amino acids. In germline, CDR1 is GTSNPN, CDR2 SVGIG (reference sequence). The CDR3 is CAWGGQNNSPLHF. The CDR3 region has the DNA TGTGCCTGGGGGGGACAGAATAATTCACCCCTCCACTTT.

The sample holds a few counts of this clonotype. The V gene is TRBV20-1, the J gene TRBJ2-6, with D tentatively TRBD1 (6 bases). The CDR3 covers 15 residues. Germline V gene data show CDR1 as DFQATT and CDR2 as SNEGSKA (reference sequence). The V and J ends lost 2 bases and 0 bases respectively, with 8 bases between them. CDR3 in DNA: TGCAGTGCTAGAAAACAGGGCTCTGGGGCCAACGTCCTGACTTTC. It yields the protein CSARKQGSGANVLTF.

In its sample, this clonotype was seen a few times. The chain links TRBV24-1 to TRBJ2-5; TRBD1 matches at 8 bases. Germline V lookup: CDR1 KGHDR, CDR2 SFDVKD. V shed 7 bases and J 4 bases; nucleotides not matched to a gene: 7. This CDR3 has 14 residues. CDR3 DNA: TGTGCCACCAGCCAGACAGGGGCCTCAGAGACCCAGTACTTC. Amino acid sequence: CATSQTGASETQYF.

This chain uses TRBV10-3 with TRBJ2-7; D may be TRBD1 (6 bases). The ends were cut back, 2 bases at V and 6 bases at J, with 17 bases in the middle. CDR1 and CDR2 (germline): ENHRY, SYGVKD. The CDR3 consists of 15 residues. The CDR3 DNA is TGTGCCATCAGTGAGAGCGGCCAGGGGTCTGGCGAGCAGTACTTC. Residues: CAISESGQGSGEQYF.

The chain links TRBV3-1 to TRBJ2-6; possible D gene TRBD2, 6 bases. The CDR3 is made up of 18 amino acids. Germline V CDR1 and CDR2: LGHDT, YNNKEL (reference sequence). V lost 2 bases and J 0 bases, leaving 14 bases between the germline ends. CDR3 protein: CASSQSLGGHSGANVLTF. The CDR3 nucleotides read TGTGCCAGCAGCCAATCCCTCGGGGGTCACTCTGGGGCCAACGTCCTGACTTTC.

This sequence joins TRBV6-6 and TRBJ2-1; D gene uncertain. V dropped 0 bases and J dropped 14 bases, with 14 bases sitting between them. The CDR3 totals 13 residues. Germline CDR1 is MNHNY and CDR2 is SVGAGI (reference sequence). CDR3 bases: TGTGCCAGCAGTTACTCTGGGTCGGGCCTGAAGTTCTTC. Translating it yields CASSYSGSGLKFF.

The CDR3 DNA follows: TGTGCCAGCAGAGCGGACAGCAACACTGAAGCTTTCTTT. Its translation: CASRADSNTEAFF. The chain couples TRBV2 to TRBJ1-1; TRBD1 is a possible D gene (6 bases). Germline V CDR1 and CDR2: SNHLY, FYNNEI. The CDR3 loop spans 13 amino acids. V was pared by 6 bases and J by 2 bases, with 10 bases between.

The DNA for the CDR3 is TGTGCCAGCAGCCAAGGAAATGGAGCGATCCAAGAGACCCAGTACTTC. Its protein is CASSQGNGAIQETQYF. The genes are TRBV3-1 and TRBJ2-5; D unresolved. The CDR3 contains 16 residues. Germline values: CDR1 LGHDT, CDR2 YNNKEL (reference sequence). V was clipped by 1 base and J by 1 base, with 13 bases between them.

The V and J genes are TRBV29-1 and TRBJ2-7, with D tentatively TRBD1 or TRBD2 (6 bases each). The CDR3 sequence is 19 residues long. Per the germline V gene, CDR1 is SQVTM and CDR2 is ANQGSEA. The V end lost 4 bases, the J end lost 7 bases, and 35 bases lay between the germline ends. The CDR3 bases are TGCAGCGTTGTGTCTTGGGGGGACCCGAGGGGGGACTCCTACAATGAGCAGTACTTC. Translated: CSVVSWGDPRGDSYNEQYF.

The chain is built from TRBV6-1 and TRBJ2-3; TRBD2 might be the D (5 bases). V was trimmed by 4 bases and J by 14 bases, leaving 19 bases between them. Germline V gene sequence: CDR1 MNHNS, CDR2 SASEGT. CDR3 size: 13 residues. CDR3 in amino acids: CASSGDSSGDAYF. Written as DNA, the CDR3 is TGTGCCAGCAGTGGAGACTCGAGCGGAGACGCGTATTTT.

This chain connects TRBV9 to TRBJ2-1, with no clear D. The CDR3 extends over 15 amino acids. V was trimmed by 3 bases and J by 0 bases, leaving 10 bases between them. CDR1 SGDLS and CDR2 YYNGEE come from the germline V gene. This CDR3 reads CASSATQSSYNEQFF. The DNA for the CDR3 is TGTGCCAGCAGCGCAACACAAAGCTCCTACAATGAGCAGTTCTTC.

The chain couples TRBV7-2 to TRBJ2-7; D remains ambiguous. This CDR3 comprises 14 residues. V was shortened by 1 base and J by 6 bases, with 13 bases between the two germline ends. Looked up from germline, CDR1 is SGHTA and CDR2 is FQGNSA. This chain's CDR3 is CASSLGFPTFEQYF. CDR3 bases: TGTGCCAGCAGCTTAGGGTTCCCAACATTCGAGCAGTACTTC. Full variable domain (rest looked up from reference TRBV7-2 and TRBJ2-7): GAGVSQSPSNKVTEKGKDVELRCDPISGHTALYWYRQSLGQGLEFLIYFQGNSAPDKSGLPSDRFSAERTGGSVSTLTIQRTQQEDSAVYLCASSLGFPTFEQYFGPGTRLTVT.

This chain connects TRBV2 to TRBJ2-7; D is unclear. CDR1 and CDR2 (germline): SNHLY, FYNNEI. The CDR3 loop spans 13 amino acids. Trimming removed 2 bases from V and 2 bases from J, with 7 bases in between. The CDR3 bases are TGTGCCAGCAGTGAACCGGAGACCTACGAGCAGTACTTC. Its translation: CASSEPETYEQYF.

This chain links TRBV12-3 or TRBV12-4 with TRBJ2-5; D gene unclear. Trimming took off 5 bases at V and 11 bases at J, with 27 bases between the two ends. This CDR3 comprises 16 residues. The chain's CDR3 is CASSTNLGQYYNEQYF. DNA for the CDR3: TGTGCCAGCAGTACCAATCTAGGGCAGTACTACAATGAGCAGTACTTC.

The J gene is TRBJ2-1, the V gene TRBV29-1; 14 bases align to TRBD2. J lost 9 bases, V lost 3 bases, and 1 base had no gene match. The germline V gene has CDR1 SQVTM and CDR2 ANQGSEA. The CDR3 loop spans 13 amino acids. The CDR3 spells CSVDGLAGGEQFF. CDR3 sequence (DNA): TGCAGCGTTGACGGACTAGCGGGAGGTGAGCAGTTCTTC.

The gene calls are TRBV21-1 and TRBJ2-7; the table's D gene call, TRBD2, was not cross checked with the DNA. TRBV21-1 is classified as a pseudogene. The CDR3 has 15 residues. CDR3 amino acids: CASSKEGRMVYEQYF. The CDR3 DNA reads TGTGCCAGCAGCAAAGAGGGGAGGATGGTCTACGAGCAGTACTTC.

This chain joins TRBV24-1 and TRBJ2-7, with D perhaps given as TRBD1 or TRBD2 (5 bases each). This CDR3 has 14 amino acids. Trimming removed 5 bases at V and 5 bases at J, with 15 bases between. Germline V lookup: CDR1 KGHDR, CDR2 SFDVKD. CDR3 loop: CATSGQGDGNEQYF. The DNA of the CDR3 is TGTGCCACCAGTGGTCAAGGGGACGGGAACGAGCAGTACTTC.

The genes are TRBV20-1 and TRBJ2-1; D unresolved. The CDR3 has 13 amino acids. CDR1 is DFQATT and CDR2 is SNEGSKA in the germline V gene (reference sequence). DNA for the CDR3: TGCAGCGCTTTTTTGAGCTCCTACAATGAGCAGTTCTTC. Translating gives CSAFLSSYNEQFF.

This clonotype was counted between two and nine times. CDR3 region: CASSQDPVNTEAFF. DNA for the CDR3: TGTGCCAGCAGCCAGGACCCGGTGAACACTGAAGCTTTCTTT. The V gene is TRBV7-9, the J gene TRBJ1-1, with unresolved D. The CDR3 covers 14 residues. Germline V CDR1 and CDR2: SEHNR, FQNEAQ (reference sequence). Trimming took 5 bases from V and 0 from J, leaving 10 bases between them.

This chain connects TRBV11-3 to TRBJ2-1; D possibly corresponds to TRBD2 (7 bases). This CDR3 comprises 18 residues. V gave up 0 bases and J gave up 4 bases, with 19 bases separating them. Germline V CDR1 and CDR2: SGHNT, YENEEA. As DNA, the CDR3 is TGTGCCAGCAGCTTAGACAGGGGTCGCCTAGCGGCTTACAATGAGCAGTTCTTC. This sequence encodes CASSLDRGRLAAYNEQFF.

The rearrangement uses TRBV5-6 and TRBJ2-7; perhaps D is TRBD1 or TRBD2 (5 bases each). In germline, CDR1 is SGHDT, CDR2 YYEEEE. CDR3 length: 15 residues. V was shortened by 0 bases and J by 2 bases, with 12 bases between the two germline ends. CDR3 bases: TGTGCCAGCAGCTTGGGACAACTAGGGGCCTACGAGCAGTACTTC. Translated: CASSLGQLGAYEQYF.

This clonotype has just a few counts. This chain joins TRBV2 and TRBJ2-5, with a possible D match to TRBD2 (6 bases). Per the germline V gene, CDR1 is SNHLY and CDR2 is FYNNEI. There are 14 residues in the CDR3. The V and J ends lost 5 bases and 4 bases respectively, with 14 bases between them. In DNA, the CDR3 is TGTGCCAGCAGTCAAACTAGCAGCGGAGAGACCCAGTACTTC. Translated: CASSQTSSGETQYF.

This clonotype was picked up a small number of times. The chain links TRBV5-8 to TRBJ2-5; D gene unclear. V was trimmed by 4 bases and J by 5 bases, leaving 9 bases between them. The CDR3 has 12 residues. The germline gives CDR1 SGHTS, CDR2 YDEGEE. CDR3 protein: CASSRSPETQYF. The CDR3 DNA reads TGTGCCAGCAGCAGGTCTCCGGAGACCCAGTACTTC. Full variable domain (outside the CDR3, taken from reference TRBV5-8 and TRBJ2-5): EAGVTQSPTHLIKTRGQQATLRCSPISGHTSVYWYQQALGLGLQFLLWYDEGEERNRGNFPPRFSGRQFPNYSSELNVNALELEDSALYLCASSRSPETQYFGPGTRLLVL.

The chain has TRBV20-1 and TRBJ2-7; D is perhaps TRBD1 (5 bases). The V gene lost 0 bases and the J gene lost 5 bases, with 11 bases spanning the gap. Germline assignment: CDR1 DFQATT and CDR2 SNEGSKA (reference sequence). The CDR3 is made up of 13 amino acids. The CDR3 spells CSARDHVTDEQYF. CDR3 in DNA: TGCAGTGCTAGAGATCATGTGACAGACGAGCAGTACTTC.

The genes are TRBV15 and TRBJ1-4; D is undetermined. The CDR3 consists of 15 residues. V was pared by 0 bases and J by 3 bases, with 8 bases between. In germline, CDR1 is LNHNV, CDR2 YYDKDF (reference sequence). CDR3 DNA sequence: TGTGCCACCAGCAGAGAACAGATACCTAATGAAAAACTGTTTTTT. Translating gives CATSREQIPNEKLFF. Supplemented by reference TRBV15 and TRBJ1-4, the full variable domain reads DAMVIQNPRYQVTQFGKPVTLSCSQTLNHNVMYWYQQKSSQAPKLLFHYYDKDFNNEADTPDNFQSRRPNTSFCFLDIRSPGLGDTAMYLCATSREQIPNEKLFFGSGTQLSVL.

This clonotype was counted between two and nine times. This chain uses TRBV29-1 with TRBJ2-4; D call uncertain. CDR1 is SQVTM, CDR2 ANQGSEA, per germline. V was clipped by 4 bases and J by 0 bases, with 7 bases between them. The CDR3 length is 13 residues. The CDR3 loop is CSVAELAKNIQYF. Here the CDR3 DNA reads TGCAGCGTTGCCGAGTTAGCCAAAAACATTCAGTACTTC.

In nucleotides, the CDR3 is TGTGCCAGTAGTTTCCGGGACAGGGGACCCCGGGAGCAGTACTTC. It codes for CASSFRDRGPREQYF. V gene TRBV19 combines with J gene TRBJ2-4, with 10 positions matching TRBD1. The CDR3 consists of 15 residues. V shed 5 bases, J shed 13 bases, and the junction held 14 bases outside the gene matches. Germline V gives CDR1 LNHDA, CDR2 SQIVND (reference sequence).

This chain joins TRBV27 and TRBJ1-4; 10 bases are a match to TRBD1. Germline CDR1 and CDR2: MNHEY and SMNVEV (reference sequence). The CDR3 extends over 13 amino acids. Losses at the gene ends were 4 bases for V and 7 bases for J; bases not matched to a gene: 0. This CDR3 reads CASSWDRGEKLFF. CDR3 nucleotide sequence: TGTGCCAGCAGTTGGGACAGGGGTGAAAAACTGTTTTTT.

As regards this clonotype: One end of the junction is discordant with germline, which a read error may explain. The chain recombines TRBV10-3 with TRBJ2-7, with TRBD1 identical over 8 bases. The CDR3 is made up of 14 amino acids. Per germline, CDR1 ENHRY and CDR2 SYGVKD. The CDR3 DNA follows: TGTGCCATCAGTTCCGGACAGGGTTCCTACCAGCAGTACTTC. It is translated as CAISSGQGSYQQYF.